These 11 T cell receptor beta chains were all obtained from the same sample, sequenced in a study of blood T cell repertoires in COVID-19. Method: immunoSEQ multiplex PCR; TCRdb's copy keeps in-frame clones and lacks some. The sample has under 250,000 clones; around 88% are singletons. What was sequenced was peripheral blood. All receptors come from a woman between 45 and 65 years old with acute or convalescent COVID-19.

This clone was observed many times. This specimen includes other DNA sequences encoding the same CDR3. CDR3 nucleotide sequence: TGTGCCAGCAGCCAATTGCTAGCGGGAGGGCGGGAGACCCAGTACTTC. Amino acid sequence: CASSQLLAGGRETQYF. The chain joins TRBV3-1 (or the pseudogene TRBV3-2) to TRBJ2-5, with 12 bases lining up with TRBD2. CDR3 size: 16 residues. J lost 5 bases, V lost 2 bases, and 6 bases had no gene match. Germline loops: CDR1 LGHDT, CDR2 YNNKEL (reference sequence).

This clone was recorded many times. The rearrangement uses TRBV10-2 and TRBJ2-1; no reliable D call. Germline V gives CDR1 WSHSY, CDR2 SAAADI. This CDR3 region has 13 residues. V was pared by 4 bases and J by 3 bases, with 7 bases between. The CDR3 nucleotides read TGCGCCAGCAGTGGGGCAGACTACAATGAGCAGTTCTTC. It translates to CASSGADYNEQFF.

As DNA, the CDR3 is TGTGCCAGCAGTGGCCGGGACAGGGTCCACGAGCAGTACTTC. Translated: CASSGRDRVHEQYF. This chain joins TRBV25-1 and TRBJ2-7; 9 nucleotides match TRBD1. CDR1 MGHDK and CDR2 SYGVNS come from the germline V gene. V was pared by 4 bases and J by 5 bases, with 6 bases of the junction left unmatched. This CDR3 comprises 14 residues.

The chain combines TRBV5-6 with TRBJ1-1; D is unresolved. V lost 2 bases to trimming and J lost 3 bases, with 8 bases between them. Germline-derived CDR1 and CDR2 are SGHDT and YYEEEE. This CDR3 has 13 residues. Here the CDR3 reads CASSFSADTEAFF. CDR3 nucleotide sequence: TGTGCCAGCAGCTTTTCTGCGGACACTGAAGCTTTCTTT. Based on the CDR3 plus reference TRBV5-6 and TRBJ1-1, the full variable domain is DAGVTQSPTHLIKTRGQQVTLRCSPKSGHDTVSWYQQALGQGPQFIFQYYEEEERQRGNFPDRFSGHQFPNYSSELNVNALLLGDSALYLCASSFSADTEAFFGQGTRLTVV.

The CDR3 loop reads CASEGQGGVGSNQPQHF. CDR3 nucleotides: TGTGCCAGCGAAGGACAGGGAGGGGTCGGAAGCAATCAGCCCCAGCATTTT. J is TRBJ1-5 and V is TRBV28; TRBD1 matches at 8 bases. The ends lost 8 bases at V and 1 base at J; junction bases unmatched: 13. The germline gives CDR1 MDHEN, CDR2 SYDVKM. The CDR3 loop spans 17 amino acids.

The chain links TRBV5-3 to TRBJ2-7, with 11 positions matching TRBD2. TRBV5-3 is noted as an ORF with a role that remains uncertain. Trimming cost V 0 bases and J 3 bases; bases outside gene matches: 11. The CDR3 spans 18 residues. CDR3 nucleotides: TGTGCCAGAAGCTTGGGGCTAGCGGGAGGAACGGATATCTACGAGCAGTACTTC. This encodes CARSLGLAGGTDIYEQYF.

The CDR3 region is CASSQGEGLADTQYF. The CDR3 coding sequence is TGTGCCAGCAGCCAGGGAGAGGGCCTGGCAGATACGCAGTATTTT. The chain links TRBV14 to TRBJ2-3, with a possible D match to TRBD2 (5 bases). This CDR3 spans 15 amino acids. Trimming pared 3 bases from V and 4 bases from J, leaving 14 bases between. Looked up from germline, CDR1 is SGHDN and CDR2 is FVKESK. Full variable domain (missing parts from reference TRBV14 and TRBJ2-3): EAGVTQFPSHSVIEKGQTVTLRCDPISGHDNLYWYRRVMGKEIKFLLHFVKESKQDESGMPNNRFLAERTGGTYSTLKVQPAELEDSGVYFCASSQGEGLADTQYFGPGTRLTVL.

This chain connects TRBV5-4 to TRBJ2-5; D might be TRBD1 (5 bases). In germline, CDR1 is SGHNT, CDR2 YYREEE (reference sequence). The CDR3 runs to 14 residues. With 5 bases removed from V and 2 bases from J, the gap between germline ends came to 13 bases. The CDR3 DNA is TGTGCCAGCAGGCATCAGGGTGAACAAGAGACCCAGTACTTC. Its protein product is CASRHQGEQETQYF.

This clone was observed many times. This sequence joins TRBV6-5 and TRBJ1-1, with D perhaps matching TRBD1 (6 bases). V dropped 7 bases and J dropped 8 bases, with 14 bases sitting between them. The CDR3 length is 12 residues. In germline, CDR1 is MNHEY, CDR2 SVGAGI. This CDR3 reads CASTRQAGEAFF. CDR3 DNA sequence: TGTGCCAGCACCAGACAGGCCGGCGAAGCTTTCTTT.

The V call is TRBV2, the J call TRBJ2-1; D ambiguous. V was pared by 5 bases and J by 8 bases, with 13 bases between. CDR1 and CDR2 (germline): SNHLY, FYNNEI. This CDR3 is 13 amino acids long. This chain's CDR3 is CASSLKVAHEQFF. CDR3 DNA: TGTGCCAGCAGTCTGAAGGTAGCCCATGAGCAGTTCTTC.

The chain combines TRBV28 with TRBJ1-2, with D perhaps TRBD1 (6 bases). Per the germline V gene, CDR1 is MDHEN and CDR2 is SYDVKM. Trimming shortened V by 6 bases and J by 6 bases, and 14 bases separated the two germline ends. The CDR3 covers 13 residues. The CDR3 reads CASRLQGRDGYTF. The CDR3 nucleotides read TGTGCCAGCAGGCTACAGGGCCGCGATGGCTACACCTTC.